The rows below give T cell receptor beta chains drawn from one sample of a study of cytomegalovirus exposure and HLA in healthy donors. Assay: immunoSEQ multiplex PCR; the TCRdb copy retains only in-frame clones and omits some. This table has some 180,000 clones, roughly 85% appearing once. The sample comprised PBMCs. The receptors were sampled from a woman aged 50 to 65 in good health and CMV-seronegative. CDR3s include the opening cysteine and the closing phenylalanine or tryptophan.

j_gene | v_gene | CDR3aa
TRBJ1-1 | TRBV18 | CASSPDIMNTEAFF
TRBJ2-4 | TRBV6-6 | CASSLQGAGNIQYF
TRBJ2-2 | TRBV6-5 | CASSYSTLVAGELFF
TRBJ2-1 | TRBV7-8 | CASSLARGRAYNEQFF
TRBJ1-5 | TRBV11-2 | CASSLDGPGNQPQHF
TRBJ1-1 | TRBV30 | CAWTKGQLNTEAFF
TRBJ1-3 | TRBV5-1 | CARQGPSGNTIYF
TRBJ2-2 | TRBV7-3 | CASSFLTGSTGELFF
TRBJ2-3 | TRBV10-3 | CAISDRDRGQDTQYF
TRBJ2-3 | TRBV19 | CASSIGLAGISDTQYF
TRBJ2-7 | TRBV4-1 | CASSQDNGQGYEQYF
TRBJ2-1 | TRBV6-1 | CASSNRGPLYNEQFF
TRBJ2-7 | TRBV6-1 | CASSNGQGRKSF
TRBJ2-1 | TRBV6-7 | CASSPQDSTCNEQFF
TRBJ1-2 | TRBV19 | CASSGIVAGWNYGYTF
TRBJ2-2 | TRBV18 | CASSPPSPNTGELFF
TRBJ2-7 | TRBV10-1 | CASSDQGPSSYEQYF
TRBJ2-7 | TRBV27 | CASSIRTGASYEQYF
TRBJ2-3 | TRBV28 | CASSTFTDTQYF
TRBJ2-1 | TRBV2 | CATRTGTSGNDEQFF
TRBJ2-2 | TRBV19 | CASSISSNTGELFF
TRBJ2-2 | TRBV11-2 | CASSSLRQGELSSAGELFF
TRBJ2-1 | TRBV9 | CASSGLAGVSYNEQFF
TRBJ2-1 | TRBV19 | CATQESGSSNEQFF
TRBJ2-1 | TRBV9 | CASSAREAGLAGNEQFF
TRBJ1-5 | TRBV28 | CASSVGPDNQPQHF
TRBJ2-3 | TRBV18 | CASSPIARTSTDTQYF
TRBJ2-3 | TRBV11-2 | CASSPGQGSTDTQYF
TRBJ2-5 | TRBV6-6 | CASSSPGTGLQETQYF
TRBJ1-2 | TRBV6-5 | CASSYGQGALGYGYTF
TRBJ1-3 | TRBV30 | CAWSQGAGNTIYF
TRBJ1-2 | TRBV9 | CASSGNRGFNGYTF
TRBJ2-1 | TRBV13 | CASSKLAGGQSGYNEQFF
TRBJ2-1 | TRBV4-1 | CASSHAGTYNEQFF
TRBJ2-7 | TRBV4-2 | CASSQGAAISYEQYF
TRBJ2-7 | TRBV6-6 | CASSTAGGIRPYEQYF
TRBJ2-2 | TRBV7-6 | CASSLLAGGPDTGELFF
TRBJ2-5 | TRBV29-1 | CSVGQGQETQYF
TRBJ1-6 | TRBV7-3 | CASSLGPPRSGNSPLHF